This is a list of T cell receptor beta chains from one sample in a study of technical replicates of blood from several donors. The table came from immunoSEQ multiplex PCR; TCRdb's copy has only in-frame clones and leaves some out. The sample has 70,000 to 85,000 clones, around 95% seen once. Sequencing was performed on T cells isolated from PBMCs. The receptors shown here come from a human donor in good health. Both conserved end residues are part of each CDR3. Fields, in order: D gene, J gene, CDR3 length, clone size, V gene, CDR3 protein, CDR3 DNA. D genes are given only for firm matches. Rows may omit the clone size; those that give it use once, few, many or a size class.

d_call: -
j_call: TRBJ1-5
cdr3_length: 16
clone_size: -
v_call: TRBV4-2
cdr3_aa: CASSQEGPYSNQPQHF
cdr3_nt: TGTGCCAGCAGCCAAGAGGGGCCCTATAGCAATCAGCCCCAGCATTTT

d_call: -
j_call: TRBJ1-5
cdr3_length: 15
clone_size: -
v_call: TRBV6-5
cdr3_aa: CASSYGQGGSQPQHF
cdr3_nt: TGTGCCAGCAGTTACGGGCAGGGTGGTAGTCAGCCCCAGCATTTT

d_call: TRBD1
j_call: TRBJ1-2
cdr3_length: 17
clone_size: -
v_call: TRBV28
cdr3_aa: CASSLTGGTGLFYGYTF
cdr3_nt: TGTGCCAGCAGTTTGACAGGGGGGACAGGGTTGTTTTATGGCTACACCTTC

d_call: -
j_call: TRBJ1-2
cdr3_length: 15
clone_size: -
v_call: TRBV2
cdr3_aa: CASSEARAGNYGYTF
cdr3_nt: TGTGCCAGCAGTGAAGCGCGGGCAGGAAACTATGGCTACACCTTC

d_call: -
j_call: TRBJ2-1
cdr3_length: 14
clone_size: -
v_call: TRBV6-5
cdr3_aa: CASSFLTSYNEQFF
cdr3_nt: TGTGCCAGCAGTTTTCTGACAAGCTACAATGAGCAGTTCTTC

d_call: -
j_call: TRBJ2-7
cdr3_length: 16
clone_size: -
v_call: TRBV9
cdr3_aa: CASSVATDANSYEQYF
cdr3_nt: TGTGCCAGCAGCGTAGCTACAGACGCTAACTCCTACGAGCAGTACTTC

d_call: -
j_call: TRBJ1-1
cdr3_length: 14
clone_size: once
v_call: TRBV7-9
cdr3_aa: CASSVPEGGTEAFF
cdr3_nt: TGTGCCAGCAGCGTCCCGGAGGGTGGGACTGAAGCTTTCTTT

d_call: TRBD1
j_call: TRBJ1-1
cdr3_length: 15
clone_size: -
v_call: TRBV7-3
cdr3_aa: CASSLTGQGDTEAFF
cdr3_nt: TGTGCCAGCAGCTTAACGGGACAGGGTGACACTGAAGCTTTCTTT

d_call: -
j_call: TRBJ2-5
cdr3_length: 14
clone_size: -
v_call: TRBV5-6
cdr3_aa: CASSLIAPQETQYF
cdr3_nt: TGTGCCAGCAGCTTGATAGCGCCCCAAGAGACCCAGTACTTC

d_call: -
j_call: TRBJ1-2
cdr3_length: 13
clone_size: few
v_call: TRBV27
cdr3_aa: CASSLSGGGGYTF
cdr3_nt: TGTGCCAGCAGTTTATCGGGCGGGGGAGGCTACACCTTC

d_call: -
j_call: TRBJ1-2
cdr3_length: 13
clone_size: -
v_call: TRBV28
cdr3_aa: CASSELRGYGYTF
cdr3_nt: TGTGCCAGCAGCGAACTTCGGGGCTATGGCTACACCTTC

d_call: TRBD1
j_call: TRBJ1-2
cdr3_length: 15
clone_size: -
v_call: TRBV6-5
cdr3_aa: CASSPSAGQDRGYTF
cdr3_nt: TGTGCCAGCAGCCCGAGCGCGGGACAGGATCGTGGCTACACCTTC

d_call: -
j_call: TRBJ2-5
cdr3_length: 18
clone_size: -
v_call: TRBV27
cdr3_aa: CASSPTHGWVGPQETQYF
cdr3_nt: TGTGCCAGCAGTCCAACCCACGGGTGGGTAGGTCCCCAAGAGACCCAGTACTTC

d_call: TRBD2
j_call: TRBJ2-1
cdr3_length: 15
clone_size: -
v_call: TRBV9
cdr3_aa: CASSPGTSGYNEQFF
cdr3_nt: TGTGCCAGCAGCCCTGGGACTAGCGGATACAATGAGCAGTTCTTC

d_call: -
j_call: TRBJ2-7
cdr3_length: 14
clone_size: -
v_call: TRBV29-1
cdr3_aa: CSVEDQESSYEQYF
cdr3_nt: TGCAGCGTTGAAGATCAAGAGAGCTCCTACGAGCAGTACTTC

d_call: TRBD2
j_call: TRBJ2-2
cdr3_length: 15
clone_size: -
v_call: TRBV9
cdr3_aa: CASSAGRQTTGELFF
cdr3_nt: TGTGCCAGCAGCGCCGGGAGGCAAACCACCGGGGAGCTGTTTTTT

d_call: TRBD1
j_call: TRBJ2-7
cdr3_length: 14
clone_size: -
v_call: TRBV10-1
cdr3_aa: CASSRTGDSYEQYF
cdr3_nt: TGCGCCAGCAGCCGGACAGGCGACTCCTACGAGCAGTACTTC

d_call: -
j_call: TRBJ2-7
cdr3_length: 14
clone_size: -
v_call: TRBV5-1
cdr3_aa: CASSLDRARYEQYF
cdr3_nt: TGCGCCAGCAGCTTGGACAGGGCGCGCTACGAGCAGTACTTC

d_call: TRBD1
j_call: TRBJ2-7
cdr3_length: 15
clone_size: -
v_call: TRBV27
cdr3_aa: CASSSWTGLSYEQYF
cdr3_nt: TGTGCCAGCAGTTCCTGGACAGGTCTCTCCTACGAGCAGTACTTC

d_call: -
j_call: TRBJ2-1
cdr3_length: 13
clone_size: once
v_call: TRBV6-1
cdr3_aa: CASSWTEYNEQFF
cdr3_nt: TGTGCCAGCAGTTGGACAGAGTACAATGAGCAGTTCTTC

d_call: -
j_call: TRBJ1-3
cdr3_length: 15
clone_size: -
v_call: TRBV6-1
cdr3_aa: CASSEELVAGNTIYF
cdr3_nt: TGTGCCAGCAGTGAAGAGCTAGTGGCAGGAAACACCATATATTTT

d_call: TRBD1
j_call: TRBJ1-2
cdr3_length: 17
clone_size: -
v_call: TRBV4-1
cdr3_aa: CASSQDGLGTGNYGYTF
cdr3_nt: TGCGCCAGCAGCCAAGATGGGCTAGGGACAGGGAACTATGGCTACACCTTC

d_call: TRBD2
j_call: TRBJ2-5
cdr3_length: 16
clone_size: few
v_call: TRBV19
cdr3_aa: CASSTGGGVGSETQYF
cdr3_nt: TGTGCCAGTAGTACGGGAGGGGGAGTCGGTTCGGAGACCCAGTACTTC

d_call: -
j_call: TRBJ1-5
cdr3_length: 16
clone_size: -
v_call: TRBV28
cdr3_aa: CASRRGTLWDNQPQHF
cdr3_nt: TGTGCCAGCAGACGAGGGACACTGTGGGACAATCAGCCCCAGCATTTT

d_call: -
j_call: TRBJ2-5
cdr3_length: 12
clone_size: -
v_call: TRBV29-1
cdr3_aa: CSVGWGEETQYF
cdr3_nt: TGCAGCGTTGGGTGGGGAGAAGAGACCCAGTACTTC

d_call: -
j_call: TRBJ2-1
cdr3_length: 14
clone_size: -
v_call: TRBV7-8
cdr3_aa: CASSLGQEYNEQFF
cdr3_nt: TGTGCCAGCAGCTTAGGACAGGAATACAATGAGCAGTTCTTC

d_call: -
j_call: TRBJ2-1
cdr3_length: 15
clone_size: -
v_call: TRBV7-2
cdr3_aa: CASSLESPGDNEQFF
cdr3_nt: TGTGCCAGCAGCCTGGAGAGCCCCGGCGACAATGAGCAGTTCTTC

d_call: TRBD1
j_call: TRBJ1-2
cdr3_length: 18
clone_size: -
v_call: TRBV7-2
cdr3_aa: CASSSTGTGYFANYGYTF
cdr3_nt: TGTGCCAGCAGCTCAACCGGGACAGGGTATTTCGCTAACTATGGCTACACCTTC

d_call: -
j_call: TRBJ2-7
cdr3_length: 17
clone_size: -
v_call: TRBV29-1
cdr3_aa: CSVGGGASGIISGEQYF
cdr3_nt: TGCAGCGTCGGTGGGGGGGCTAGCGGAATCATTTCCGGCGAGCAGTACTTC

d_call: TRBD2
j_call: TRBJ2-3
cdr3_length: 17
clone_size: once
v_call: TRBV7-6
cdr3_aa: CASSLSILAGSTDTQYF
cdr3_nt: TGTGCCAGCAGCTTATCGATACTAGCGGGCAGCACAGATACGCAGTATTTT

d_call: -
j_call: TRBJ2-6
cdr3_length: 12
clone_size: -
v_call: TRBV13
cdr3_aa: CASSPDRVVLTF
cdr3_nt: TGTGCCAGCAGCCCAGATCGTGTCGTCCTGACTTTC

d_call: -
j_call: TRBJ2-5
cdr3_length: 15
clone_size: -
v_call: TRBV5-4
cdr3_aa: CASSQRIGDQETQYF
cdr3_nt: TGTGCCAGCAGCCAAAGAATCGGGGACCAAGAGACCCAGTACTTC

d_call: TRBD2
j_call: TRBJ2-7
cdr3_length: 14
clone_size: -
v_call: TRBV11-2
cdr3_aa: CASSQTSGTYEQYF
cdr3_nt: TGTGCCAGCAGCCAGACTAGCGGCACCTACGAGCAGTACTTC

d_call: -
j_call: TRBJ1-1
cdr3_length: 17
clone_size: -
v_call: TRBV14
cdr3_aa: CASSQFETAGWNTEAFF
cdr3_nt: TGTGCCAGCAGCCAATTTGAAACGGCAGGGTGGAACACTGAAGCTTTCTTT

d_call: TRBD2
j_call: TRBJ2-5
cdr3_length: 14
clone_size: -
v_call: TRBV30
cdr3_aa: CAWSGGLVQETQYF
cdr3_nt: TGTGCCTGGAGTGGGGGACTAGTCCAAGAGACCCAGTACTTC

d_call: TRBD1
j_call: TRBJ2-7
cdr3_length: 17
clone_size: -
v_call: TRBV19
cdr3_aa: CASSLRTGPSNLYEQYF
cdr3_nt: TGTGCCAGTAGTCTACGGACAGGGCCCTCCAACCTATACGAGCAGTACTTC

d_call: TRBD2
j_call: TRBJ2-4
cdr3_length: 18
clone_size: -
v_call: TRBV7-8
cdr3_aa: CASSPGLAGEAAKNIQYF
cdr3_nt: TGTGCCAGCAGCCCCGGACTAGCGGGAGAGGCGGCCAAAAACATTCAGTACTTC

d_call: -
j_call: TRBJ2-6
cdr3_length: 14
clone_size: -
v_call: TRBV30
cdr3_aa: CASGQTSGANVLTF
cdr3_nt: TGTGCTTCCGGACAGACCTCTGGGGCCAACGTCCTGACTTTC

d_call: -
j_call: TRBJ2-5
cdr3_length: 15
clone_size: -
v_call: TRBV5-1
cdr3_aa: CASSLVDSPGELQYF
cdr3_nt: TGCGCCAGCAGCTTGGTGGACAGTCCCGGGGAGCTCCAGTACTTC

d_call: -
j_call: TRBJ1-1
cdr3_length: 16
clone_size: -
v_call: TRBV7-9
cdr3_aa: CASSRGVQGIYTEAFF
cdr3_nt: TGTGCCAGCAGCCGTGGAGTCCAGGGAATATACACTGAAGCTTTCTTT

d_call: TRBD2
j_call: TRBJ2-7
cdr3_length: 18
clone_size: -
v_call: TRBV15
cdr3_aa: CATSDAGNYGTRSYEQYF
cdr3_nt: TGTGCCACCAGCGACGCAGGAAACTACGGGACTAGGTCCTACGAGCAGTACTTC

d_call: TRBD1
j_call: TRBJ2-5
cdr3_length: 14
clone_size: -
v_call: TRBV11-3
cdr3_aa: CASSPQGVEETQYF
cdr3_nt: TGTGCCAGCAGCCCCCAGGGGGTAGAAGAGACCCAGTACTTC

d_call: TRBD1
j_call: TRBJ2-7
cdr3_length: 17
clone_size: -
v_call: TRBV7-6
cdr3_aa: CASSLDPGTGRWSEQYF
cdr3_nt: TGTGCCAGCAGCTTAGACCCCGGGACAGGGCGATGGTCCGAGCAGTACTTC

d_call: -
j_call: TRBJ1-4
cdr3_length: 12
clone_size: -
v_call: TRBV30
cdr3_aa: CAWSVQGGKLFF
cdr3_nt: TGTGCCTGGAGTGTACAGGGCGGAAAACTGTTTTTT

d_call: -
j_call: TRBJ2-1
cdr3_length: 14
clone_size: -
v_call: TRBV6-5
cdr3_aa: CASSYSVRENEQFF
cdr3_nt: TGTGCCAGCAGTTACTCTGTCAGGGAAAATGAGCAGTTCTTC

d_call: TRBD1
j_call: TRBJ1-4
cdr3_length: 17
clone_size: -
v_call: TRBV5-1
cdr3_aa: CASSLEGTGSTNEKLFF
cdr3_nt: TGCGCCAGCAGCTTGGAGGGGACAGGGAGCACTAATGAAAAACTGTTTTTT

d_call: -
j_call: TRBJ1-1
cdr3_length: 14
clone_size: -
v_call: TRBV9
cdr3_aa: CASSPSMGAAEAFF
cdr3_nt: TGTGCCAGCAGCCCCTCCATGGGGGCGGCTGAAGCTTTCTTT

d_call: TRBD1
j_call: TRBJ1-1
cdr3_length: 13
clone_size: -
v_call: TRBV9
cdr3_aa: CASSVFGTDEAFF
cdr3_nt: TGTGCCAGCAGCGTATTCGGGACAGATGAAGCTTTCTTT

d_call: TRBD1
j_call: TRBJ1-2
cdr3_length: 14
clone_size: -
v_call: TRBV28
cdr3_aa: CASSLATGQGAYTF
cdr3_nt: TGTGCCAGCAGTTTAGCCACAGGACAGGGTGCCTACACCTTC

d_call: TRBD2
j_call: TRBJ2-7
cdr3_length: 14
clone_size: -
v_call: TRBV6-5
cdr3_aa: CASGRSGASYEQYF
cdr3_nt: TGTGCCAGCGGACGAAGCGGGGCTTCCTACGAGCAGTACTTC

d_call: TRBD1
j_call: TRBJ1-6
cdr3_length: 12
clone_size: once
v_call: TRBV2
cdr3_aa: CASGTGLSPLHF
cdr3_nt: TGTGCCAGCGGGACAGGACTATCACCCCTCCACTTT

d_call: TRBD2
j_call: TRBJ2-1
cdr3_length: 12
clone_size: -
v_call: TRBV2
cdr3_aa: CASRGEGNEQFF
cdr3_nt: TGTGCCAGCAGGGGGGAGGGCAATGAGCAGTTCTTC

d_call: -
j_call: TRBJ2-7
cdr3_length: 12
clone_size: -
v_call: TRBV6-5
cdr3_aa: CASSVDRYEQYF
cdr3_nt: TGTGCCAGCAGTGTGGACAGATACGAGCAGTACTTC

d_call: TRBD2
j_call: TRBJ2-1
cdr3_length: 15
clone_size: -
v_call: TRBV7-3
cdr3_aa: CASSLVSGGKYEQFF
cdr3_nt: TGTGCCAGCAGCTTGGTCAGCGGGGGGAAGTATGAGCAGTTCTTC

d_call: -
j_call: TRBJ2-3
cdr3_length: 14
clone_size: -
v_call: TRBV5-1
cdr3_aa: CASTEGGNTDTQYF
cdr3_nt: TGCGCCAGCACGGAGGGAGGCAACACAGATACGCAGTATTTT

d_call: TRBD1
j_call: TRBJ2-7
cdr3_length: 17
clone_size: -
v_call: TRBV5-1
cdr3_aa: CASSSGLDRIFTYEQYF
cdr3_nt: TGCGCCAGCAGCTCAGGGCTGGACAGGATCTTCACCTACGAGCAGTACTTC

d_call: -
j_call: TRBJ2-6
cdr3_length: 22
clone_size: -
v_call: TRBV14
cdr3_aa: CASSQVILGRALALSGANVLTF
cdr3_nt: TGTGCCAGCAGCCAAGTTATCCTGGGCAGGGCGTTGGCTCTCTCTGGGGCCAACGTCCTGACTTTC

d_call: -
j_call: TRBJ1-3
cdr3_length: 13
clone_size: -
v_call: TRBV4-2
cdr3_aa: CASSQDREDTIYF
cdr3_nt: TGTGCCAGCAGCCAAGACCGGGAAGACACCATATATTTT

d_call: -
j_call: TRBJ2-5
cdr3_length: 13
clone_size: -
v_call: TRBV2
cdr3_aa: CASSWDSSWTQYF
cdr3_nt: TGTGCCAGCAGTTGGGACTCGAGTTGGACCCAGTACTTC

d_call: -
j_call: TRBJ1-2
cdr3_length: 16
clone_size: -
v_call: TRBV6-5
cdr3_aa: CASSYSPPPGDYGYTF
cdr3_nt: TGTGCCAGCAGTTACTCACCCCCTCCAGGGGACTATGGCTACACCTTC